This T cell receptor (beta chain) was identified during a study of blood T cell repertoires in COVID-19. The overall study: COVID-19 samples, acute and convalescent, were from the United States, Italy and Spain. PBMCs, B-cell-depleted T cells, or T cells provided the cDNA or gDNA that made up the material.

The CDR3 is 19 amino acids. V was shortened by 0 bases and J by 0 bases, with 18 bases between the two germline ends. CDR1 is LNHNV, CDR2 YYDKDF, per germline (reference sequence). In the original workflow: Reference gene primers were amplified, and this amplification served to estimate nucleated cell counts. Sequencing used immunoSEQ multiplex PCR; TCRdb keeps in-frame clones, though not all of them. V and J calls and clone size are copied from that table; D and trimming were computed from the DNA. The sample lists about 480,000 clones, approximately 88% occurring once. Patients at the Seattle site were enrolled during active infection and followed longitudinally.

This clonotype was sampled from a woman between 50 and 59 years old with COVID-19, enrolled during active disease. Sequenced input: peripheral blood. The V and J genes are TRBV15 and TRBJ1-3; D uncertain. CDR3: CATSRDLSHVLSSGNTIYF. The CDR3 DNA follows: TGTGCCACCAGCAGAGATCTAAGTCACGTCCTAAGCTCTGGAAACACCATATATTTT. Filled out from reference TRBV15 and TRBJ1-3, the complete variable domain reads DAMVIQNPRYQVTQFGKPVTLSCSQTLNHNVMYWYQQKSSQAPKLLFHYYDKDFNNEADTPDNFQSRRPNTSFCFLDIRSPGLGDTAMYLCATSRDLSHVLSSGNTIYFGEGSWLTVV.